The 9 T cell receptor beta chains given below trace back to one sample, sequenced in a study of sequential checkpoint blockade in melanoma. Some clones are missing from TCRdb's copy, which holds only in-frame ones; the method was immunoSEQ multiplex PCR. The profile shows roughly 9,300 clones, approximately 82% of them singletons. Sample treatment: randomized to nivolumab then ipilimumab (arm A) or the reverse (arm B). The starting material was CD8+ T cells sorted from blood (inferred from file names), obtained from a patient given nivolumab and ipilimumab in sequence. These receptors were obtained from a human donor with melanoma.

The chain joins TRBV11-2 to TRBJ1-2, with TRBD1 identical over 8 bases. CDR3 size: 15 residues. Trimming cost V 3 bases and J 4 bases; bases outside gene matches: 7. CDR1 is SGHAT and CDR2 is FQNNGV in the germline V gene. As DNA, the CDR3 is TGTGCCAGCAGCTTTACCGGGACAGGAGTCTATGGCTACACCTTC. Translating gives CASSFTGTGVYGYTF.

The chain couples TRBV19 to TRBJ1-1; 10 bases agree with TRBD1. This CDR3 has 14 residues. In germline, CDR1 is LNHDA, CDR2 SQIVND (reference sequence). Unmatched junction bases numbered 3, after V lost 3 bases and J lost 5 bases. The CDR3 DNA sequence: TGTGCCAGTAGTATGTGGGGACAGGGGACTGAAGCTTTCTTT. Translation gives CASSMWGQGTEAFF.

CDR3 nucleotide sequence: TGTGCCAGTAGGGTCAGCGGGATTAACACCGGGGAGCTGTTTTTT. This codes for CASRVSGINTGELFF. The chain uses TRBV19 and TRBJ2-2; 7 bases map to TRBD2. CDR1 and CDR2 from the germline V gene are LNHDA and SQIVND (reference sequence). Germline trimming cut 6 bases from V and 2 bases from J; bases unmatched to any gene: 6. The CDR3 runs to 15 residues.

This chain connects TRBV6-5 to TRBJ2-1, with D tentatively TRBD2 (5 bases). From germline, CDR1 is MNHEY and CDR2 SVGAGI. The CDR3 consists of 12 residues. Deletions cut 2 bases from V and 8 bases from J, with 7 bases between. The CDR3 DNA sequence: TGTGCCAGCAGTTACAGGCGGGATGAGCAGTTCTTC. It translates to CASSYRRDEQFF.

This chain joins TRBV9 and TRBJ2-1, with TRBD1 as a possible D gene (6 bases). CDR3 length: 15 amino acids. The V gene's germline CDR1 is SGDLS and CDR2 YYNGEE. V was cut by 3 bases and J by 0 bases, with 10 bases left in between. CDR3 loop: CASSGGPSSYNEQFF. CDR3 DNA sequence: TGTGCCAGCAGCGGGGGGCCGAGCTCCTACAATGAGCAGTTCTTC. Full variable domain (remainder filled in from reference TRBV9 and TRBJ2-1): DSGVTQTPKHLITATGQRVTLRCSPRSGDLSVYWYQQSLDQGLQFLIQYYNGEERAKGNILERFSAQQFPDLHSELNLSSLELGDSALYFCASSGGPSSYNEQFFGPGTRLTVL.

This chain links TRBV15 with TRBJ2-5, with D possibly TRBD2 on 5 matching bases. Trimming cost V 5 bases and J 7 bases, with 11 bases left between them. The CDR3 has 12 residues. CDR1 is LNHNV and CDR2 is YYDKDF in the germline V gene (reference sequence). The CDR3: CATSPGEGTQYF. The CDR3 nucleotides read TGTGCCACCAGCCCTGGAGAGGGGACCCAGTACTTC.

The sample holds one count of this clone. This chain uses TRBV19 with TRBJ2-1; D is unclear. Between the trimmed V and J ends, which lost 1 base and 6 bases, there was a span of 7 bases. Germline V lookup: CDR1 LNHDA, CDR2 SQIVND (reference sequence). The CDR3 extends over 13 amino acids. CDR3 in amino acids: CASSIGPFNEQFF. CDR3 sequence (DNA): TGTGCCAGTAGTATAGGTCCGTTCAATGAGCAGTTCTTC.

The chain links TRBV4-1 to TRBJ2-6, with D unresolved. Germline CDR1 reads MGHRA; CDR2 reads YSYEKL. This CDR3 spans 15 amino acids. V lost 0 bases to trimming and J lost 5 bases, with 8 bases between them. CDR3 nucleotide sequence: TGCGCCAGCAGCCAAGAATCGAGCTGGGCCAACGTCCTGACTTTC. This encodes CASSQESSWANVLTF.

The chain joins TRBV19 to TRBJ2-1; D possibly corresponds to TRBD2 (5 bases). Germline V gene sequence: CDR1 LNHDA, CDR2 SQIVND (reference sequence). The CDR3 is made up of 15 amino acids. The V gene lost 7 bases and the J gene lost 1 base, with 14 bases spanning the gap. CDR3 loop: CASNPKSGSYNEQFF. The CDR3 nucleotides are TGTGCCAGTAATCCTAAAAGCGGTTCCTACAATGAGCAGTTCTTC.